This T cell receptor beta chain is drawn from a study of siplizumab effects on memory and regulatory T cells (dated by TCRdb to about 2019). In the study overall: The effect of the anti-CD2 antibody siplizumab on alloreactive T-cell subsets was examined in allogeneic mixed lymphocyte reactions constructed from human PBMCs.

This clone was counted between two and nine times. Its antigen is unknown. No base-level quality is on record; no much larger clone is a single base apart. Results and caveats for the whole study, not just this receptor: Whether proliferating Tregs from siplizumab cultures actually had suppressive function was not functionally confirmed. Compared with memory T cells, unstimulated naive T cells appeared more diverse, and naive cells seemed to make a substantial contribution to the alloresponse. The cumulative frequency of alloreactive sequences that could be traced back to unstimulated CD4+ memory T cells was significantly reduced by siplizumab. Roughly 75-97% of proliferating CD4+ or CD8+ clones could not be assigned a naive or memory phenotype. Because sequences below about 10^-5 frequency were poorly captured, only a minor fraction of alloreactive clones could be mapped to unstimulated subsets. Among mappable alloreactive CD4+ clones, the Treg-derived fraction averaged approximately 66% with siplizumab versus 26.9% in control reactions.

To prepare the library, the immunoSEQ multiplex PCR assay was applied. The deep sequencing platform assayed 80,000 to 100,000 TCR templates per sample. Genomic DNA extracted from sorted T cells was used for TCRbeta CDR3 sequencing. The authors' analysis ran thus. The R programming language was used for clonal analysis of TCRbeta CDR3 data. Alloreactive CD4+ and CD8+ clones were defined by comparing unstimulated samples with post-reaction CFSE-low samples. By matching sequences to the repertoires of sorted unstimulated Treg and non-Treg cells, each alloreactive CD4+ clone was assigned a regulatory or non-regulatory origin. TCRdb re-hosts the immuneACCESS table, in-frame sequences only. Its copies lack some clones; in the studies checked, an unresolved V gene accounts for under half of them, and the cause for the rest is not known. V and J calls and clone size are as listed in that table; D and trimming were resolved from the DNA. The sample profile shows about 8,600 clones; almost 70% of them were found once. Jointly, the top ten make up roughly two thirds of the sample.

Additional sequencing covered unstimulated subsets from a few donor pairs, namely CD8+ effector memory, CD4+ naive, CD8+ TEMRA, CD4+ memory and CD8+ naive. Sorted unstimulated T cells and proliferating T cells recovered from mixed lymphocyte reactions were subjected to TCRbeta CDR3 sequencing. Fresh whole blood from about ten HLA-typed healthy donors served as the source for isolating PBMCs. V is reduced by 5 bases and J by 5 bases, leaving a spacing of 13 bases between them. The CDR3, cysteine through phenylalanine, is 14 amino acids long. Only the CDR3 part of the read is kept: 42 bases, read in frame from the first base. The germline V gene provides CDR1 LGHNA and CDR2 YNFKEQ.

The receptor was derived from a human donor in good health. Source material: effector memory CD8+ T cells sorted from blood. The intended sense of this specimen's cell subset or site label: unstimulated CD8+ effector memory T cells. This chain is built from TRBV4-2 and TRBJ2-1; the D gene is unclear. The CDR3 reads CASSTFTIDNEQFF. The nucleotide sequence reads TGTGCCAGCAGCACTTTCACTATAGACAATGAGCAGTTCTTC.